A single sample is the source of the 18 T cell receptor beta chains below, sequenced in a study of T cells in Graves' hyperthyroidism and ophthalmopathy. TCR beta CDR3 region amplification was performed from RNA transcripts. A first-round RT-PCR of the TCR CDR3 used the HTBI primer set. MiXCR, run by TCRdb on the multiplex PCR reads, gives a single entry per CDR3 protein. The repertoire has 450,000 to 700,000 distinct CDR3 sequences, around 46% of them found once; the top ten carry around 19%. The source material was peripheral blood or thyroid tissue (not recorded which). The receptors originated from an adult woman with Graves' disease, either hyperthyroidism or ophthalmopathy (not recorded which).

This clonotype was detected many times. The genes are TRBV11-2 and TRBJ1-1, with D possibly being TRBD1 (6 bases). This CDR3 contains 16 residues. Germline CDR1 and CDR2: SGHAT and FQNNGV. Trimming left V 8 bases short and J 5 bases short, with 24 bases between. The CDR3 here is CASQSPPLRGVTEAFF. The CDR3, as DNA: TGTGCCAGCCAGAGTCCGCCTCTCAGGGGTGTTACTGAAGCTTTCTTT.

This clonotype was recorded a few times. CDR3 DNA: TGTGCCAGTAGTCTGTTCGGTAATGAGCAGTTCTTC. Protein product: CASSLFGNEQFF. This rearrangement joins TRBV19 to TRBJ2-1, with no clear D. V lost 5 bases, J lost 7 bases, and 9 bases lay in between. The CDR3 contains 12 residues. The germline V gene encodes CDR1 LNHDA and CDR2 SQIVND (reference sequence).

This chain links TRBV7-9 with TRBJ1-1, with a possible D match to TRBD1 (5 bases). The CDR3 contains 17 residues. Trimming stripped 5 bases from V and 1 base from J, with 20 bases between. CDR1 and CDR2 from the germline V gene are SEHNR and FQNEAQ (reference sequence). CDR3 sequence reads: CASSPRGWGSRNTEAFF. CDR3 in DNA: TGTGCCAGCAGCCCGAGGGGCTGGGGATCGAGGAACACTGAAGCTTTCTTT. Full variable domain (outside the CDR3, taken from reference TRBV7-9 and TRBJ1-1): DTGVSQNPRHKITKRGQNVTFRCDPISEHNRLYWYRQTLGQGPEFLTYFQNEAQLEKSRLLSDRFSAERPKGSFSTLEIQRTEQGDSAMYLCASSPRGWGSRNTEAFFGQGTRLTVV.

The DNA of the CDR3 is TGTGCCAGTAGTATGTTCAGCGTCTCCTACAATGAGCAGTTCTTC. It is translated as CASSMFSVSYNEQFF. The chain couples TRBV19 to TRBJ2-1; unclear D gene. The V end lost 3 bases, the J end lost 0 bases, and 9 bases lay between the germline ends. The CDR3 consists of 15 residues. Germline V gene data show CDR1 as LNHDA and CDR2 as SQIVND (reference sequence).

V gene TRBV29-1 combines with J gene TRBJ2-2; 10 nucleotides line up with TRBD1. V trimming: 4 bases; J trimming: 4 bases; junction bases outside the gene matches: 3. The germline V gene encodes CDR1 SQVTM and CDR2 ANQGSEA. The CDR3 runs 14 residues. The DNA for the CDR3 is TGCAGCGTTGCCCGGACAGGGGGCACCGGGGAGCTGTTTTTT. As protein: CSVARTGGTGELFF.

The chain uses TRBV9 and TRBJ2-7; 9 positions agree with TRBD1. The germline V gene encodes CDR1 SGDLS and CDR2 YYNGEE. The V segment lost 5 bases and the J segment 1 base; nucleotides outside the gene matches: 7. The CDR3 covers 15 residues. CDR3 nucleotides: TGTGCCAGCAGGGGGGACAGGGACAGGTCCTACGAGCAGTACTTC. As protein: CASRGDRDRSYEQYF.

This rearrangement joins TRBV7-6 to TRBJ1-5; unclear D gene. Per the germline V gene, CDR1 is SGHVS and CDR2 is FNYEAQ. With 5 bases removed from V and 4 bases from J, the gap between germline ends came to 12 bases. The CDR3 runs 14 residues. CDR3 coding DNA: TGTGCCAGCAGCCTAGTTGGCACGAATCAGCCCCAGCATTTT. Protein sequence: CASSLVGTNQPQHF.

This clonotype appeared many times. CDR3 DNA: TGCGCCAGCAGCTTTACAGGGACGGCCGGGGAGCTGTTTTTT. Residues: CASSFTGTAGELFF. V is TRBV5-1 and J is TRBJ2-2; maybe TRBD1 (6 bases). The V end lost 2 bases, the J end lost 6 bases, and 11 bases lay between the germline ends. This CDR3 has 14 residues. Germline V lookup: CDR1 SGHRS, CDR2 YFSETQ.

CDR3 nucleotides: TGTGCCAGCAGCCGCCTACAGTTGGGCGAGCAGTACTTC. This translates into CASSRLQLGEQYF. V gene TRBV7-3 combines with J gene TRBJ2-7, with D unclear. Germline CDR1 SGHTA, CDR2 FQGTGA. CDR3 length: 13 amino acids. V lost 5 bases and J lost 6, with 14 bases in between.

This clonotype was counted at least ten times. The chain combines TRBV29-1 with TRBJ2-5, with TRBD1 matching over 11 bases. Per the germline V gene, CDR1 is SQVTM and CDR2 is ANQGSEA. With V trimmed by 6 bases and J by 4 bases, 4 bases remained unmatched. This CDR3 contains 13 residues. CDR3 sequence reads: CSVGQGARETQYF. CDR3 nucleotides: TGCAGCGTAGGACAGGGGGCGCGAGAGACCCAGTACTTC.

This rearrangement joins TRBV2 to TRBJ1-2, with D possibly matching TRBD1 (6 bases). The V and J ends lost 5 bases and 5 bases respectively, with 12 bases between them. CDR1 is SNHLY and CDR2 is FYNNEI in the germline V gene. The CDR3 runs 13 residues. This CDR3 reads CASSWTEGYGYTF. For the CDR3, the DNA is TGTGCCAGCAGTTGGACAGAGGGGTATGGCTACACCTTC.

The CDR3 DNA is TGTGCCAGCAGTCCTACCGACGGGGGGTATGGCTACACCTTC. Translated, it gives CASSPTDGGYGYTF. V and J are TRBV2 and TRBJ1-2, with D possibly matching TRBD1 (5 bases). Between the trimmed V and J ends, which lost 5 bases and 5 bases, there was a span of 15 bases. The CDR3 has 14 amino acids. CDR1 is SNHLY, CDR2 FYNNEI, per germline.

J is TRBJ1-2 and V is TRBV5-5; 9 positions match TRBD1. J lost 5 bases, V lost 4 bases, and 6 bases had no gene match. CDR1 is SGHKS and CDR2 is YYEKEE in the germline V gene (reference sequence). The CDR3 loop spans 14 amino acids. CDR3 sequence reads: CASSPGQGWYGYTF. CDR3 DNA: TGTGCCAGCAGCCCGGGACAGGGTTGGTATGGCTACACCTTC.

The chain recombines TRBV6-1 with TRBJ2-6; TRBD1 is a possible D gene (5 bases). The V end was cut by 2 bases, the J end by 0 bases, with 17 bases between. This CDR3 is 19 amino acids long. CDR1 and CDR2 from the germline V gene are MNHNS and SASEGT. As DNA, the CDR3 is TGTGCCAGCAGTGAATTCCCCCACAGGCGATTCTCTGGGGCCAACGTCCTGACTTTC. Translation gives CASSEFPHRRFSGANVLTF.

V is TRBV7-7 and J is TRBJ2-5; no clear D gene. The CDR3 loop spans 14 amino acids. The germline V and J ends were trimmed by 3 bases and 4 bases, with 12 bases remaining between them. Germline V gene lookup returns CDR1 SSHAT and CDR2 FNYEAQ (reference sequence). The CDR3 nucleotides read TGTGCCAGCAGCTTTTCGGCCGGACGAGAGACCCAGTACTTC. This codes for CASSFSAGRETQYF.

The gene calls are TRBV19 and TRBJ1-1, with 7 bases matching TRBD1. There are 18 residues in the CDR3. V dropped 6 bases and J dropped 6; count of bases not matched to a gene: 22. Germline CDR1 reads LNHDA; CDR2 reads SQIVND (reference sequence). In DNA form, the CDR3 reads TGTGCCAGTAGCCCCCGTGGGACAGTGGCTTCCACTTACCCTGAAGCTTTCTTT. Its translation is CASSPRGTVASTYPEAFF.

This clonotype occurred many times. The CDR3 sequence: CASSPTDGTAYNSPLHF. The CDR3 region has the DNA TGTGCCAGCAGCCCGACCGACGGGACAGCGTATAATTCACCCCTCCACTTT. The gene calls are TRBV7-6 and TRBJ1-6; TRBD1 agrees at 7 bases. The trim removed 5 bases at V and 4 bases at J, leaving 11 bases unmatched. This CDR3 comprises 17 residues. CDR1 and CDR2 from the germline V gene are SGHVS and FNYEAQ.

At least ten counts were recorded for this clonotype. The genes are TRBV10-3 and TRBJ2-7; TRBD2 matches 12 bases. Trimming at V came to 7 bases and at J to 2 bases, leaving 9 bases not matched to a gene. CDR1 ENHRY and CDR2 SYGVKD come from the germline V gene. This CDR3 is 16 amino acids long. DNA for the CDR3: TGTGCCATCACCAACGGGCTAGCGGGAGGGCCCTACGAGCAGTACTTC. This translates into CAITNGLAGGPYEQYF.